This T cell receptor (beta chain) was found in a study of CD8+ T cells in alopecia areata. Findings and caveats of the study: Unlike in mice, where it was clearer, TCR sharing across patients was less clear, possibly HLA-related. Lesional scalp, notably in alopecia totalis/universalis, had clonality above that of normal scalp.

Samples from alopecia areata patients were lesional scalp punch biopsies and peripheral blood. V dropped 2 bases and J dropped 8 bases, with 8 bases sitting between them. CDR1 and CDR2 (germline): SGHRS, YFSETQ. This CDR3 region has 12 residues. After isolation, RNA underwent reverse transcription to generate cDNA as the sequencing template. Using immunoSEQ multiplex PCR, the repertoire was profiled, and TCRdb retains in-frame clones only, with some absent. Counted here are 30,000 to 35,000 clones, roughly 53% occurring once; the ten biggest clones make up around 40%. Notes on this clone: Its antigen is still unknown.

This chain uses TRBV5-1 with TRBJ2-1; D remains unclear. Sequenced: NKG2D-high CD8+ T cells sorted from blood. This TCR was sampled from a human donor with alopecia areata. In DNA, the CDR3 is TGCGCCAGCAGCTTCACACTCGATGAGCAGTTCTTC. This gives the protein CASSFTLDEQFF.